This TCR beta chain was identified in a study of patients and donors after allogeneic stem cell transplantation. Germline loops: CDR1 SGHTA, CDR2 FQGNSA. V shed 3 bases and J shed 1 base, with 11 bases lying between them. The CDR3 contains 15 residues. MiXCR was run by TCRdb on the RT-PCR reads, yielding one entry per CDR3 protein. Of about a million distinct CDR3 sequences in the sample, roughly 18% were seen once. The V gene is TRBV7-2, the J gene TRBJ2-3; D is unresolved. The clonotype comes from a human donor who was either an allogeneic HSCT recipient or a stem cell or donor lymphocyte infusion donor (not recorded which). It is not recorded whose cells these are; they may come from a transplant donor. The specimen was blood, either unsorted or a sorted T cell fraction (not recorded which). The CDR3 nucleotides read TGTGCCAGCAGCTTTTGGGTAACGGGCACAGATACGCAGTATTTT. Translation gives CASSFWVTGTDTQYF.